One sample yielded the 7 T cell receptor beta chains listed below, sequenced in a study of T cells in Graves' hyperthyroidism and ophthalmopathy. RNA transcripts gave rise to amplified TCR beta CDR3 regions. When the TCR CDR3 underwent first-round RT-PCR, the HTBI primer set was used. A single record per CDR3 protein comes from TCRdb applying MiXCR to the multiplex PCR reads. Altogether 600,000 or so distinct CDR3 sequences are present, about 16% being singletons, with the ten largest covering 3.8%. The sequenced sample consisted of blood. Source of these receptors: a woman in her 30s with Graves' hyperthyroidism.

This clonotype was picked up many times. V is TRBV11-2 and J is TRBJ2-3; perhaps TRBD2 as D (5 bases). Germline V gene sequence: CDR1 SGHAT, CDR2 FQNNGV. The CDR3 is 14 residues long. V lost 4 bases and J lost 1, with 9 bases in between. The CDR3 here is CASSSISGTDTQYF. CDR3 sequence (DNA): TGTGCCAGCAGCTCAATTAGCGGCACAGATACGCAGTATTTT.

Comment on this clonotype: The junction differs from germline at one of its ends, possibly a read error. The rearrangement uses TRBV9 and TRBJ2-2; D gene unclear. Germline V gene lookup returns CDR1 SGDLS and CDR2 YYNGEE. The CDR3 has 12 residues. The CDR3 nucleotides are TGTGCCTGCAGCGTAGTCCGCGGGGAGCTGTTTTTT. Translating it yields CACSVVRGELFF.

The table lists this clonotype with a few counts. The V call is TRBV12-3 or TRBV12-4, the J call TRBJ1-5; 12 nucleotides agree with TRBD1. This CDR3 comprises 14 residues. Trimming removed 6 bases from V and 5 bases from J; junction bases left unmatched: 2. CDR3 region: CASSGTGGHQPQHF. The CDR3 region has the DNA TGTGCCAGCAGCGGGACAGGGGGCCATCAGCCCCAGCATTTT.

V is TRBV9 and J is TRBJ1-5; no definite D call. With 0 bases removed from V and 7 bases from J, the gap between germline ends came to 11 bases. The CDR3 extends over 14 amino acids. Germline V CDR1 and CDR2: SGDLS, YYNGEE. Here the CDR3 DNA reads TGTGCCAGCAGCGTAGGCCAGATGAGCCAGCCCCAGCATTTT. Protein sequence: CASSVGQMSQPQHF.

The chain combines TRBV10-2 with TRBJ2-3; perhaps TRBD2 as D (5 bases). The CDR3 has 15 amino acids. With 2 bases removed from V and 5 bases from J, the gap between germline ends came to 14 bases. Germline CDR1 reads WSHSY; CDR2 reads SAAADI. The CDR3 nucleotides read TGCGCCAGCAGTGAGGGGTGGGAGATAGGAGATACGCAGTATTTT. It encodes CASSEGWEIGDTQYF.

This clonotype was counted many times. CDR3 sequence (DNA): TGTGCCAGCAGTTACTCTCGCGGGAGGTCCTACGAGCAGTACTTC. Translation gives CASSYSRGRSYEQYF. The chain has TRBV6-2 or TRBV6-3 and TRBJ2-7; 8 bases line up with TRBD2. This CDR3 spans 15 amino acids. V dropped 0 bases and J dropped 1; count of bases not matched to a gene: 2. Germline V gene sequence: CDR1 MNHEY, CDR2 SVGEGT.

J is TRBJ1-6 and V is TRBV11-2; tentatively, D is TRBD1 (5 bases). V was pared by 5 bases and J by 6 bases, with 14 bases between. The CDR3 has 15 residues. The germline CDR1 and CDR2 sequences are SGHAT and FQNNGV. The CDR3 here is CASSRVQGTNSPLHF. As DNA, the CDR3 is TGTGCCAGCAGCCGGGTCCAGGGAACTAATTCACCCCTCCACTTT.